This T cell receptor (beta chain) appears in the sequencing data of a study of blood T cells in healthy people across ages. This CDR3 spans 11 amino acids. Germline assignment: CDR1 DFQATT and CDR2 SNEGSKA (reference sequence). Trimming removed 1 base from V and 7 bases from J, with 5 bases in between. Together with a sample-barcoded 5' primer, a J-beta primer mix was included in a second PCR lasting about 7 to 11 cycles. TCRdb ran MiXCR on the 5' RACE reads and lists one entry per CDR3 protein. The sample yields about 1 million distinct CDR3 sequences, under 45% seen once. This sequence originates from a woman in her sixties in good health. J is TRBJ2-4 and V is TRBV20-1, with D perhaps matching TRBD1 or TRBD2 (5 bases each). Source material: blood. Here the CDR3 reads CSARGGNIQYF. The CDR3 bases are TGCAGTGCTAGAGGGGGGAACATTCAGTACTTC.